This T cell receptor beta chain was found in a study of cytomegalovirus exposure and HLA in healthy donors. Overall study: Unique TCRs from HLA-typed donors, roughly 89 million of them, were held in an early data release. General study findings and limits: Reports credit the classifier with highly specific, highly sensitive diagnosis of cytomegalovirus status. Most TCR sequences were uncommon, yet certain public TCRs appeared in many donors.

About this clone: The antigen is not known.

PCR used 60 Vbeta primers and 13 Jbeta primers. The assay was immunoSEQ multiplex PCR, and TCRdb's table has in-frame clones only and misses some. The data show about 130,000 clones, just under 85% seen once. The V gene's germline CDR1 is SGHTA and CDR2 FQGTGA. Between the trimmed V and J ends, which lost 5 bases and 5 bases, there was a span of 22 bases. The CDR3 spans 17 residues. The sequenced sample consisted of PBMCs. The clonotype originates from a boy aged 2 to 9 in good health and CMV-seronegative. This sequence joins TRBV7-3 and TRBJ2-1; possible D gene TRBD2, 6 bases. CDR3 region: CASSANGVAGSHNEQFF. The CDR3 DNA follows: TGTGCCAGCAGCGCGAACGGGGTCGCGGGGTCCCACAATGAGCAGTTCTTC.